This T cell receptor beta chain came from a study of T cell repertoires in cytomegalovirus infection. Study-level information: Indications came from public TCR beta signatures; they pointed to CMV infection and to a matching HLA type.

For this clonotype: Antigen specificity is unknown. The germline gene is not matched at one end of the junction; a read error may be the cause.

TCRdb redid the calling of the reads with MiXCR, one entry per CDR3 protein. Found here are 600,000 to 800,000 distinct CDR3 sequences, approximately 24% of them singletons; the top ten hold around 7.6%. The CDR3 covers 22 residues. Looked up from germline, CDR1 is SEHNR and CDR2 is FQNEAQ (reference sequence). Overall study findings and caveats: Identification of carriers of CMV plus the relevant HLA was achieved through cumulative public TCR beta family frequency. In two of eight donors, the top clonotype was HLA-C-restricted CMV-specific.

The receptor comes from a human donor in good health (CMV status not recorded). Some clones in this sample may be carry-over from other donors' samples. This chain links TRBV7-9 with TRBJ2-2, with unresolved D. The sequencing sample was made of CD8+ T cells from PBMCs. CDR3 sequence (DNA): TGTGCCAGCAGCTTAGATCCTCTCCGTGCCGTAGTGGGCCAGTCGAACACCAGGGAGCTGTTTTTT. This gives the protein CASSLDPLRAVVGQSNTRELFF. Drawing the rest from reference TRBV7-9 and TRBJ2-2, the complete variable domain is DTGVSQNPRHKITKRGQNVTFRCDPISEHNRLYWYRQTLGQGPEFLTYFQNEAQLEKSRLLSDRFSAERPKGSFSTLEIQRTEQGDSAMYLCASSLDPLRAVVGQSNTRELFFGEGSRLTVL.